This TCR beta chain was documented in a study of shared clonotypes between healthy human individuals. Evenly divided among several immunoSEQ plates was the genomic DNA of each subset. Profiled with immunoSEQ multiplex PCR; TCRdb holds only in-frame clones, not every one. The sample contains millions of clones, around nine tenths of which appear only once. Study-wide results and limits: Some naive CD4 clonotypes, 4.5% to 5.5%, turned up in common across several donors.

The donor population consisted of healthy HIV-negative adults with no recent acute infections or vaccinations. On this clone: Its cognate antigen is unknown.

The CDR3 contains 15 residues. V lost 0 bases and J 0 bases, leaving 6 bases between the germline ends. Germline values: CDR1 SGDLS, CDR2 YYNGEE. The specimen sequenced was naive CD4+ T cells sorted from blood. The sample's subset: CD45RA+ positively selected. The V call is TRBV9, the J call TRBJ2-2, with D uncertain. This clonotype was sampled from a man younger than 35 in good health. CDR3 in DNA: TGTGCCAGCAGCGTAGGGCTGTCGAACACCGGGGAGCTGTTTTTT. It yields the protein CASSVGLSNTGELFF.